This TCR beta chain was recorded in a study of shared clonotypes between healthy human individuals. Clones were sequenced by immunoSEQ multiplex PCR, and TCRdb holds only the in-frame ones, with some missing. The data show over 950,000 clones, around three quarters seen once. Looked up from germline, CDR1 is GTSNPN and CDR2 is SVGIG (reference sequence). The CDR3 runs 10 residues. Trimming shortened V by 3 bases and J by 13 bases, and 9 bases separated the two germline ends. This receptor was obtained from a man younger than 35 in good health. Some clones in this sample may be carry-over from other donors' samples. The sample comprised memory CD4+ T cells from PBMCs. Indicated subset: CD45RA-negative fraction. The V gene is TRBV30, the J gene TRBJ2-2; no reliable D call. The CDR3 region is CAWRGSRLFF. The CDR3 DNA reads as TGTGCCTGGAGGGGATCCCGGCTGTTTTTT.